The clone carrying this T cell receptor beta chain was detected only a few times. What it binds is not known. This sample is drawn from a study of T-cell reconstitution after alpha-beta-depleted transplantation in children. Study results and caveats: The study traced high day-60 TCRbeta diversity in some patients to surviving recipient T cells and thymic progenitors. T-cell counts and diversity were attributed mostly to newly produced T cells one year after transplant. Several hundred expanded graft clones reportedly gave rise to the alpha-beta T cells present about two months after transplant.

Preparation of the TCRbeta library was carried out with unique molecular identifiers. MiXCR was run by TCRdb on the PCR reads, yielding one entry per CDR3 protein. The table records some 600,000 distinct CDR3 sequences, 10% to 15% of them present only once. CDR1 is ENHRY and CDR2 is SYGVKD in the germline V gene. The CDR3 has 16 amino acids. The V gene lost 6 bases and the J gene lost 8 bases, with 23 bases spanning the gap. This receptor was taken from a male patient aged 5 to 17 who had a stem cell transplant for acute myeloid leukemia, so the T cells may come from the graft donor. The J gene is TRBJ2-1, the V gene TRBV10-3; D might be TRBD1 (7 bases). Here the sequenced sample was PBMCs, mostly from graft donor cells, taken 360 days after TCRalphabeta/CD19-depleted stem cell transplant. The CDR3: CAISRGEAAERDEQFF. In DNA form, the CDR3 reads TGTGCCATCAGCAGGGGGGAGGCGGCCGAGCGGGATGAGCAGTTCTTC.